This T cell receptor beta chain was identified during a study of blood T cells in healthy people across ages. General study findings and limits: Age brought a roughly linear fall in TCR beta diversity measured per million T cells.

The donors, healthy Caucasians from Russia, were aged roughly 6 to 95. CDR1 SGHTA and CDR2 FQGNSA come from the germline V gene. This CDR3 contains 13 residues. V was pared by 5 bases and J by 10 bases, with 15 bases between. A J-beta primer mix and a sample-barcoded 5' primer were used in a second PCR of about 7 to 12 cycles. Via MiXCR, TCRdb re-called the 5' RACE reads, giving one row per CDR3 protein. Seen here are approximately 700,000 distinct CDR3 sequences, about 34% observed once, and the top ten hold 15%. This clonotype was seen at least ten times. Its antigen is unknown. Specimen: blood. The chain couples TRBV7-2 to TRBJ2-1, with a tentative D call TRBD2 (5 bases). The sequence was collected from a woman aged 80 or older in good health. Here the CDR3 reads CASSLTGPGEQFF. The CDR3 DNA follows: TGTGCCAGCAGCCTGACTGGTCCGGGAGAGCAGTTCTTC. The full variable domain, with the rest looked up from reference TRBV7-2 and TRBJ2-1, is GAGVSQSPSNKVTEKGKDVELRCDPISGHTALYWYRQSLGQGLEFLIYFQGNSAPDKSGLPSDRFSAERTGGSVSTLTIQRTQQEDSAVYLCASSLTGPGEQFFGPGTRLTVL.